This TCR beta chain was retrieved from a study of vaccination and CD4 T cells after COVID-19. Sequenced with the Oncomine TCR Beta short-read assay was DNA taken from cultured CD4+ T cells. TCRdb passed the PCR reads through MiXCR, listing each CDR3 protein once. The sample contains under 20,000 distinct CDR3 sequences, 53% of which appear only once. From germline, CDR1 is DFQATT and CDR2 SNEGSKA (reference sequence). Trimming shortened V by 0 bases and J by 4 bases, and 9 bases separated the two germline ends. The CDR3 has 13 amino acids. This clonotype was detected only a few times. Its matching antigen is unknown. Indicated treatment: approximately 11-day PBMC culture with coronavirus spike peptide pools or control peptides (ViraFEST assay).

This TCR was recovered from a human donor who had recovered from COVID-19. The source material was CD4+ T cells from blood, cultured in vitro, sampled before SARS-CoV-2 vaccination. V and J are TRBV20-1 and TRBJ2-5, with a tentative D call TRBD2 (6 bases). CDR3: CSARDLRGETQYF. The CDR3 DNA is TGCAGTGCTAGAGATCTGCGGGGAGAGACCCAGTACTTC.